The T cell receptor beta chain described here comes from a study of OX40 agonist ivuxolimab in advanced cancers. As regards this clone: Its antigen is currently unknown.

Libraries were prepared by immunoSEQ multiplex PCR; TCRdb keeps only in-frame clonotypes and omits some of them. The sample carries about 13,000 clones, less than 80% recorded once. The germline V and J ends were trimmed by 2 bases and 0 bases, with 11 bases remaining between them. The CDR3 sequence is 17 residues long. Germline-derived CDR1 and CDR2 are MNHEY and SMNVEV (reference sequence). Study-wide points: Normalized expansion of T-cell clones was also low for some nonresponders.

This TCR was recovered from an adult with an advanced solid tumor such as melanoma, head and neck, liver or kidney cancer. The chain has TRBV27 and TRBJ1-6; maybe TRBD1 (5 bases). Sequenced material: CD4+ or CD8+ T cells sorted from blood, taken in a trial of the OX40 agonist ivuxolimab. CDR3 loop: CASSLRRGSSYNSPLHF. CDR3 DNA: TGTGCCAGCAGTTTACGGCGGGGCAGCTCCTATAATTCACCCCTCCACTTT.